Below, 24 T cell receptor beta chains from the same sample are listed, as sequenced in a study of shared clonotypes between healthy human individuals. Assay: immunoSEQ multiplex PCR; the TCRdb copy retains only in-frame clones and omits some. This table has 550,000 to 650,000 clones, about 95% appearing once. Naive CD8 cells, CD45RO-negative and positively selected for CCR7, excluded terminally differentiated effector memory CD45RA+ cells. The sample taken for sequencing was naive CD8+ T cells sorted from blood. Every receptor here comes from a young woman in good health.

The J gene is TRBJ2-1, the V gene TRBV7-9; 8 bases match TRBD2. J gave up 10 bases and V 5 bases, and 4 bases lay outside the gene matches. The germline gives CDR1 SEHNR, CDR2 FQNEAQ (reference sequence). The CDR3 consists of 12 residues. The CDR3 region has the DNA TGTGCCAGCAGCCTTAGCGGGATCGAGCAGTTCTTC. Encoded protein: CASSLSGIEQFF.

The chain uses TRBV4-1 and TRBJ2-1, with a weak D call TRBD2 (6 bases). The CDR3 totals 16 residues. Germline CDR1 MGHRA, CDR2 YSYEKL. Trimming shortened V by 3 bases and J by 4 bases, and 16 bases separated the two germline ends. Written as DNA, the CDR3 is TGCGCCAGCAGCCACCTCACTAGCAGGGCTTACAATGAGCAGTTCTTC. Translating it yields CASSHLTSRAYNEQFF.

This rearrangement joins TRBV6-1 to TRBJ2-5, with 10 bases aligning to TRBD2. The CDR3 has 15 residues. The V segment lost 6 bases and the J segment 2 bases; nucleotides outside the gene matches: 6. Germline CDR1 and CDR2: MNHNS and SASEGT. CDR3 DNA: TGTGCCAGCAGCCCCACACTAGCGGGGCAAGAGACCCAGTACTTC. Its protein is CASSPTLAGQETQYF.

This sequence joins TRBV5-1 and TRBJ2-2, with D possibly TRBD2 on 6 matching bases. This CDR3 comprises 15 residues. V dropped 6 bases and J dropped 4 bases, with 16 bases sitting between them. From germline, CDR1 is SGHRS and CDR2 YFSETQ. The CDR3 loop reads CASIPGVGRTGELFF. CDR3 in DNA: TGCGCCAGCATCCCGGGAGTGGGACGCACCGGGGAGCTGTTTTTT.

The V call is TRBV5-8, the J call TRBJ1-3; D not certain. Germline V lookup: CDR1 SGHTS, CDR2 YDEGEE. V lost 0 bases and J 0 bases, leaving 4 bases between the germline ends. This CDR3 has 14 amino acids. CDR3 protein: CASSLVRSGNTIYF. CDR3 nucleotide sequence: TGTGCCAGCAGCTTGGTGCGCTCTGGAAACACCATATATTTT.

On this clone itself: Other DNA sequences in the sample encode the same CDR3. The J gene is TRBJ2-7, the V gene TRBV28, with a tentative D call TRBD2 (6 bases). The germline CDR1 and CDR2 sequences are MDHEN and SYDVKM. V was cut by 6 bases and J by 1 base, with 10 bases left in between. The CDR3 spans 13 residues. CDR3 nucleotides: TGTGCCAGCAGCCCGGGGGTGTCCTACGAGCAGTACTTC. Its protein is CASSPGVSYEQYF.

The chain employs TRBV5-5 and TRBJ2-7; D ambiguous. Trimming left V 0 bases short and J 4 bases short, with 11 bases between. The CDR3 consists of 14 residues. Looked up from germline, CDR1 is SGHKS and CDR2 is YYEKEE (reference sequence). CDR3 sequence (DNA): TGTGCCAGCAGCTTGGTCGGCAGGAATTACGAGCAGTACTTC. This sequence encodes CASSLVGRNYEQYF.

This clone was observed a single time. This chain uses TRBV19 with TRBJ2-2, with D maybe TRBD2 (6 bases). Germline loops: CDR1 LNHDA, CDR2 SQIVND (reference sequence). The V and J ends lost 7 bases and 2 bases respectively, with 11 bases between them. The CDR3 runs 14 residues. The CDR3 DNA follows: TGTGCCAGTATGTACGGGACTAACACCGGGGAGCTGTTTTTT. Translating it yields CASMYGTNTGELFF.

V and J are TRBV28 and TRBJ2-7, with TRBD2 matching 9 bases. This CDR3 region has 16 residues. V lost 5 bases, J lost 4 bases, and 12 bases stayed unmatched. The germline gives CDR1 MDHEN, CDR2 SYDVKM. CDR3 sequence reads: CASSLEGAGGGYEQYF. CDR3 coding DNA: TGTGCCAGCAGTCTGGAAGGAGCGGGAGGAGGGTACGAGCAGTACTTC. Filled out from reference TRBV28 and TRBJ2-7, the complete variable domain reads DVKVTQSSRYLVKRTGEKVFLECVQDMDHENMFWYRQDPGLGLRLIYFSYDVKMKEKGDIPEGYSVSREKKERFSLILESASTNQTSMYLCASSLEGAGGGYEQYFGPGTRLTVT.

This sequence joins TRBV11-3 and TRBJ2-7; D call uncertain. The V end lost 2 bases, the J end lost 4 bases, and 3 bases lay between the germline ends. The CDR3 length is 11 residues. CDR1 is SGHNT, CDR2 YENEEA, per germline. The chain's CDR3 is CASSLWYEQYF. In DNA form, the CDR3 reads TGTGCCAGCAGCTTATGGTACGAGCAGTACTTC. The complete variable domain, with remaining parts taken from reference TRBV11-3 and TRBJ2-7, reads EAGVVQSPRYKIIEKKQPVAFWCNPISGHNTLYWYLQNLGQGPELLIRYENEEAVDDSQLPKDRFSAERLKGVDSTLKIQPAELGDSAVYLCASSLWYEQYFGPGTRLTVT.

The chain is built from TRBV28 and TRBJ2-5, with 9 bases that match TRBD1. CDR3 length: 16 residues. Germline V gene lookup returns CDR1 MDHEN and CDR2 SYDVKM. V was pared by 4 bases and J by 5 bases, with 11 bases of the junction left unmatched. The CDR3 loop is CASSSGTGSGRETQYF. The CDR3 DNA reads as TGTGCCAGCAGTTCCGGGACAGGGAGTGGTCGTGAGACCCAGTACTTC.

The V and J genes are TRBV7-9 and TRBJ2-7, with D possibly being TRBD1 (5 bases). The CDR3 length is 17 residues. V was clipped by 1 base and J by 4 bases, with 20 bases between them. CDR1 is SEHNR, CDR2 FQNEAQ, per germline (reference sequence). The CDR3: CASSLGLDFRGHYEQYF. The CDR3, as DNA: TGTGCCAGCAGCTTAGGCCTTGACTTCCGAGGACATTACGAGCAGTACTTC.

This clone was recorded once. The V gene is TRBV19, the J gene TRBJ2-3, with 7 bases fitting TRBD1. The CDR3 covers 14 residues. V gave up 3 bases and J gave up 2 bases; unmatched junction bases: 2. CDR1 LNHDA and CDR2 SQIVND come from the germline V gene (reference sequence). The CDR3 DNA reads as TGTGCCAGTAGTATCGGGACAGCCACAGATACGCAGTATTTT. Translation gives CASSIGTATDTQYF.

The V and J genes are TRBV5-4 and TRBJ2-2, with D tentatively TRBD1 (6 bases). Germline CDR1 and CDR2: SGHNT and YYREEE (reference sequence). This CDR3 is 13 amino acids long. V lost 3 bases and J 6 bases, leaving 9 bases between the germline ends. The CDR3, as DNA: TGTGCCAGCAGCTCCTCAGGGGCCGGGGAGCTGTTTTTT. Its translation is CASSSSGAGELFF.

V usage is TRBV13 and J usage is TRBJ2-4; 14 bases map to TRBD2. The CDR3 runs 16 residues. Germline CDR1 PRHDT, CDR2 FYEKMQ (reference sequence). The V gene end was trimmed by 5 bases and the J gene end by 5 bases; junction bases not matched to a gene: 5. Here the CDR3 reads CASSPRLAGGENIQYF. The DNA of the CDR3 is TGTGCCAGCAGCCCCAGACTAGCGGGAGGGGAAAACATTCAGTACTTC.

This CDR3 is CASSPGAGRYGYTF. For the CDR3, the DNA is TGCGCCAGCAGCCCCGGTGCAGGGCGGTATGGCTACACCTTC. The V and J genes are TRBV5-1 and TRBJ1-2; a possible D gene is TRBD1 (5 bases). The CDR3 runs 14 residues. The germline CDR1 and CDR2 sequences are SGHRS and YFSETQ. V dropped 4 bases and J dropped 5 bases, with 15 bases sitting between them.

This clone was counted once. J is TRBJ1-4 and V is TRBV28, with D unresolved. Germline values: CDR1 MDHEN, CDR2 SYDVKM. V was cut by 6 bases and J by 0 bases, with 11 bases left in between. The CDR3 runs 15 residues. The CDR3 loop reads CASSPFTTTNEKLFF. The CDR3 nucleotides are TGTGCCAGCAGCCCCTTTACAACAACTAATGAAAAACTGTTTTTT.

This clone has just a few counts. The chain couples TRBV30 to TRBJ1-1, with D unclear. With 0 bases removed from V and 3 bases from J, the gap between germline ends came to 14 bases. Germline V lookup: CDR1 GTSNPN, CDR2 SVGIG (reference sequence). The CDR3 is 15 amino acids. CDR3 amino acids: CAWSVLSGIHTEAFF. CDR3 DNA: TGTGCCTGGAGTGTACTCTCAGGAATTCACACTGAAGCTTTCTTT.

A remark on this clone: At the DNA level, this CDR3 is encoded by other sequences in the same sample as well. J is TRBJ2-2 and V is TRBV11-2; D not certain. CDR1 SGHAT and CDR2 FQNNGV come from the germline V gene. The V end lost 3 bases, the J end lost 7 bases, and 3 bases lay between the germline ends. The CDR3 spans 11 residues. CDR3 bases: TGTGCCAGCAGCTTCAACGGGGAGCTGTTTTTT. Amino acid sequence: CASSFNGELFF.

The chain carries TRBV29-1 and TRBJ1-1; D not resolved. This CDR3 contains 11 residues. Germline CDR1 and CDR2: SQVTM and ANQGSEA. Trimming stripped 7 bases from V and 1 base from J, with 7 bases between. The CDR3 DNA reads TGCAGCGGGGTTTGGAACACTGAAGCTTTCTTT. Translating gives CSGVWNTEAFF.

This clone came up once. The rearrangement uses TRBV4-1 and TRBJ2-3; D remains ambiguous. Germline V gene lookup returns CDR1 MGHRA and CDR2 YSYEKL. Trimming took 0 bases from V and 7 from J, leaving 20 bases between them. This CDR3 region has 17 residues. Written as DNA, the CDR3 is TGCGCCAGCAGCCAAGAAGAACGGCCGCAGTCCTTTTATACGCAGTATTTT. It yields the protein CASSQEERPQSFYTQYF.

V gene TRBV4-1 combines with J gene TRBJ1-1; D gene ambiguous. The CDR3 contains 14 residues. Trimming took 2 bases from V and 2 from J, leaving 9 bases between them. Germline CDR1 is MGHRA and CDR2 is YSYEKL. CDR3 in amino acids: CASSQPSDNTEAFF. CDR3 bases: TGCGCCAGCAGCCAACCCAGTGATAACACTGAAGCTTTCTTT.

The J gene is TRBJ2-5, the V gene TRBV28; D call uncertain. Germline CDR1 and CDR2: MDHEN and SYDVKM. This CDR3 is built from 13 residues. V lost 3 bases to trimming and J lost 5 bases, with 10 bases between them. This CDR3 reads CASSLAGRETQYF. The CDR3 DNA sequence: TGTGCCAGCAGTTTGGCCGGCAGGGAGACCCAGTACTTC.

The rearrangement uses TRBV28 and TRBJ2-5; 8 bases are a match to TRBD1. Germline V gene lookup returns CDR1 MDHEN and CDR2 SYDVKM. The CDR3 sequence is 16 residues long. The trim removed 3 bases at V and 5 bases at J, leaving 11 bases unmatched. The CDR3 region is CASSFIQTGVEETQYF. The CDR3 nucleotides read TGTGCCAGCAGTTTTATTCAGACAGGGGTTGAGGAGACCCAGTACTTC. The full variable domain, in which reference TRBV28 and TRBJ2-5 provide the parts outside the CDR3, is DVKVTQSSRYLVKRTGEKVFLECVQDMDHENMFWYRQDPGLGLRLIYFSYDVKMKEKGDIPEGYSVSREKKERFSLILESASTNQTSMYLCASSFIQTGVEETQYFGPGTRLLVL.